This T cell receptor (beta chain) is from a study of human T cells and chemical hapten exposure. The time point is: pre-sensitization, week 0. Treatment defined: therapeutic diphenylcyclopropenone sensitization with weekly scalp DPC. Whole blood, unfractionated, served as the material for total RNA extraction. Suited to DPC and affected by alopecia, the donors ranged from 18 to 70 years old. In this sample, this clonotype turned up many times. TCRdb independently ran MiXCR on the RACE reads; one entry per CDR3 protein. The sample carries tens of thousands of distinct CDR3 sequences, 10% recorded once. This CDR3 has 15 amino acids. Losses at the gene ends were 2 bases for V and 7 bases for J; bases not matched to a gene: 8.

The clonotype originates from a man in his fifties with alopecia areata. Some clones in this sample may be carry-over from other donors' samples. The chain combines TRBV12-3 or TRBV12-4 with TRBJ2-4, with 7 bases aligning to TRBD2. Sequenced material: whole blood, taken in connection with sensitization to the hapten diphenylcyclopropenone (DPC). DNA for the CDR3: TGTGCCAGCAGTTTAATGGCGGGGGACGGGAACATTCAGTACTTC. Translation gives CASSLMAGDGNIQYF.